The present T cell receptor beta chain was sequenced within a study of Ad26.COV2.S vaccination and SARS-CoV-2 variants. Here immunoSEQ multiplex PCR was the method, and the copy in TCRdb shows in-frame clones only, minus some. The sample records roughly 700,000 clones, roughly 90% being singletons. The germline V gene encodes CDR1 KGHSH and CDR2 LQKENI. Trimming took off 1 base at V and 3 bases at J, with 4 bases between the two ends. This CDR3 comprises 13 residues. The treatment here: over 15 received Ad26.COV2.S at low or high dose, single or two shots; roughly 5 received placebo; per-sample allocation not given. Sampling was done on day 63 after the first vaccine or placebo injection.

The rearrangement uses TRBV18 and TRBJ1-5; no firm D call. The source of this sequence is a person aged 18-60 years who received the Ad26.COV2.S COVID-19 vaccine or a placebo. The input for sequencing was peripheral blood, taken in a trial of Ad26.COV2.S vaccine versus placebo. The CDR3 region is CASSPQINQPQHF. The CDR3, as DNA: TGTGCCAGCTCACCACAGATCAATCAGCCCCAGCATTTT.